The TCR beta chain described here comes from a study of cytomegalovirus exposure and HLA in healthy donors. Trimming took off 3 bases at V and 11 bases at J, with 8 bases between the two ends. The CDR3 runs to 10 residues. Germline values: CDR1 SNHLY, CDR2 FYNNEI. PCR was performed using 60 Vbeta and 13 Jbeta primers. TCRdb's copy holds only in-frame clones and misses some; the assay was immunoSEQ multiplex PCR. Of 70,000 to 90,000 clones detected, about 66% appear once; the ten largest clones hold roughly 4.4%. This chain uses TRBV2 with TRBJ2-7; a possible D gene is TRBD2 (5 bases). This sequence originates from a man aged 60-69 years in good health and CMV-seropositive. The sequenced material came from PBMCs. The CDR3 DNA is TGTGCCAGCAGTGAGGAGAGGGAGTACTTC. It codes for CASSEEREYF.